This TCR beta chain was recorded in a study of T cells expressing NK-cell markers (TCRdb year 2020). Regarding the research as a whole: Fewer than ten donors provided sorted CD3+CD56+NKG2C+, CD3+CD56+NKG2C- and CD3+CD56-NKG2C+ T-cell subsets, whose TCR beta-chain repertoires were profiled. The eight sequenced donors were randomly selected healthy volunteers, three men and five women. Sequencing of the libraries produced 2 x 150 bp reads on Illumina HiSeq 2000/2500, MiSeq or NextSeq. Of the eight sequenced donors, seven were found to be HCMV-seropositive and one was found to be HCMV-seronegative.

TCRdb names Illumina HiSeq 2000 as the instrument used. 5'RACE template switching, by which a universal primer site and unique molecular identifiers were added, was used to make TCR beta cDNA libraries. cDNA synthesis was primed from the TCR beta constant segment, followed by two successive PCR amplification steps. As for the original processing: Reads were demultiplexed and grouped by UMI with MIGEC, and clonotypes were assembled and quantified with MiTCR. Only TCR cDNA sequences supported by at least two reads were kept to exclude erroneous sequences. The tcR package was used for downstream repertoire analysis, and clonotypes were matched between fractions using CDR3 nucleotide sequence together with V segment. VDJmatch was used to annotate antigen specificity against VDJdb, with one amino acid substitution allowed in CDR3. Through TCRdb reprocessing, the reads give one entry per CDR3 protein sequence; DNA is omitted. The authors' filters were not applied to this entry. The sample's table covers approximately 170,000 distinct CDR3 sequences. The ten largest clones take up 20% of the sample.

A remark on this clonotype: Its antigen target is currently unknown.

Beyond this particular receptor, the publication reports: It remained unclear whether the expanded NKG2C-expressing T cell clones were specific for HCMV antigens. For several donors, the dominant CD3+CD56+NKG2C+ clonotypes were among the top 10 CD8+ clonotypes and accounted for roughly 1.0-7.5% of CD8+ T cells. Those dominant clonotypes were again the most abundant among CD3+CD56-NKG2C+ cells in four donors, at 28.3-60.1%.

To determine HCMV serostatus, a commercial ELISA kit was used to detect HCMV-specific IgG in serum. Peripheral blood mononuclear cells were isolated from blood by Ficoll density gradient centrifugation. CDR1 and CDR2 were assigned from the germline V gene as MNHNS and SASEGT. The CDR3 covers 16 residues, taking in both the cysteine and the phenylalanine. Nucleotide data are not available. The sequencing sample was made of blood T cells: a sorted CD56 or NKG2C T cell subset, CD4+ or CD8+ T cells, or bulk PBMC T cells (not recorded which). Recombination connected TRBV6-1 to TRBJ1-5. The TCR originated in a man aged 18 to 69 in good health. For the CDR3, the sequence is CASSEAVAGGSRTQHF.